The clone carrying this T cell receptor (beta chain) was seen a few times. Its specificity is unknown. The data derive from a study of T-cell memory formation after mild COVID-19. Study conclusions and caveats: Cross-reactive memory appears to have joined, as suggested by some responding clones showing up in pre-infection memory. Second-wave clones peaking on day 37 lacked confirmed SARS-CoV-2 specificity.

One entry per CDR3 protein results from TCRdb running MiXCR on the 5' RACE reads. The table has a few hundred thousand distinct CDR3 sequences, more than 20% seen once. The CDR3 is 15 residues long. V shed 1 base, J shed 4 bases, and the junction held 1 base outside the gene matches. From germline, CDR1 is SGHVS and CDR2 FNYEAQ. The sample was PBMCs or a T cell subset sorted from them (not recorded which). This TCR derives from an adult woman who had mild COVID-19 (a few samples of this study predate the infection). Cell type and time point are not known. This rearrangement joins TRBV7-6 to TRBJ1-6; 7 nucleotides agree with TRBD1. The CDR3, as DNA: TGTGCCAGCAGCTTAGAGACAGGGTATAATTCACCCCTCCACTTT. This gives the protein CASSLETGYNSPLHF.